The 20 T cell receptor beta chains in this list originate from one sample, sequenced in a study of OX40 agonist ivuxolimab in advanced cancers. The method was immunoSEQ multiplex PCR; TCRdb's version includes in-frame clones alone and lacks a portion of them. Of roughly 20,000 clones in the sample, 70% to 90% were seen once. The material sequenced was CD4+ or CD8+ T cells sorted from blood, taken in a trial of the OX40 agonist ivuxolimab. The receptors shown here come from an adult with an advanced solid tumor such as melanoma, head and neck, liver or kidney cancer.

The CDR3 nucleotides are TGCGCCAGCAGTGAGTCGGGGGGGCCTCCGGACGAGCAGTACTTC. This sequence encodes CASSESGGPPDEQYF. This rearrangement joins TRBV10-1 to TRBJ2-7; D perhaps matches TRBD2 (7 bases). The CDR3 spans 15 residues. The germline CDR1 and CDR2 sequences are WNHNN and SYGVQD (reference sequence). Between the trimmed V and J ends, which lost 0 bases and 5 bases, there was a span of 14 bases.

The table lists this clone with a count of one. V and J are TRBV5-6 and TRBJ2-1; a weak D match, TRBD2 (6 bases). CDR1 and CDR2 from the germline V gene are SGHDT and YYEEEE. The CDR3 totals 12 residues. The V end was cut by 2 bases, the J end by 12 bases, with 12 bases between. CDR3 DNA: TGTGCCAGCAGCTTCGGGGGAAGTGGGCAGTTCTTC. Its translation is CASSFGGSGQFF.

The chain uses TRBV4-3 and TRBJ2-1; TRBD1 matches 10 bases. V gave up 3 bases and J gave up 6 bases; unmatched junction bases: 5. This CDR3 region has 15 residues. The germline V gene encodes CDR1 LGHNA and CDR2 YSLEER. The CDR3 DNA is TGCGCCAGCAGCCAGACAGGGACAGGGGTCAATGAGCAGTTCTTC. Translation: CASSQTGTGVNEQFF.

The chain couples TRBV6-1 to TRBJ1-6; 9 bases line up with TRBD1. Trimming at V came to 3 bases and at J to 6 bases, leaving 12 bases not matched to a gene. Germline V gene data show CDR1 as MNHNS and CDR2 as SASEGT. CDR3 size: 18 residues. CDR3 nucleotide sequence: TGTGCCAGCAGTGACGGGACAGGGTTTTTCATTCCTAATTCACCCCTCCACTTT. Amino acids: CASSDGTGFFIPNSPLHF.

The CDR3 loop reads CASSQSLAGQQETQYF. The CDR3 DNA follows: TGTGCCAGCAGCCAGTCCCTAGCGGGGCAACAAGAGACCCAGTACTTC. The chain couples TRBV6-6 to TRBJ2-5, with 9 positions matching TRBD2. Looked up from germline, CDR1 is MNHNY and CDR2 is SVGAGI (reference sequence). After removal of 6 bases from V and 2 bases from J, the junction contained 10 bases not matched to a gene. The CDR3 totals 16 residues.

This clone was detected only once. J is TRBJ1-3 and V is TRBV19, with a tentative D call TRBD1 (5 bases). The V end lost 5 bases, the J end lost 4 bases, and 18 bases lay between the germline ends. The CDR3 has 16 amino acids. Germline assignment: CDR1 LNHDA and CDR2 SQIVND (reference sequence). CDR3 DNA sequence: TGTGCCAGTAGTCCTCCCACGGGGGGGTCGGGAAACACCATATATTTT. Protein sequence: CASSPPTGGSGNTIYF.

This clone was detected only once. The J gene is TRBJ1-2, the V gene TRBV7-8; 9 nucleotides align to TRBD1. The CDR3 covers 16 residues. Germline V lookup: CDR1 SGHVS, CDR2 FQNEAQ. Unmatched junction bases numbered 12, after V lost 5 bases and J lost 5 bases. CDR3 region: CASSTGTGPLGYGYTF. The CDR3 nucleotides are TGTGCCAGCAGCACCGGGACAGGGCCGCTTGGGTATGGCTACACCTTC.

This rearrangement joins TRBV7-2 to TRBJ2-2, with TRBD2 matching over 12 bases. CDR1 and CDR2 from the germline V gene are SGHTA and FQGNSA. Trimming at V came to 8 bases and at J to 6 bases, leaving 7 bases not matched to a gene. The CDR3 covers 15 residues. The CDR3 DNA reads as TGTGCCAGCGGTTTGACTAGCGGGAGATCCGGGGAGCTGTTTTTT. It yields the protein CASGLTSGRSGELFF.

This clone was observed once. This chain uses TRBV2 with TRBJ2-7; TRBD2 matches 10 bases. The CDR3 sequence is 12 residues long. Germline-derived CDR1 and CDR2 are SNHLY and FYNNEI. Trimming took 6 bases from V and 6 from J; bases not matched to a gene: 2. Here the CDR3 DNA reads TGTGCCAGCAGGCTAGCGGGAGCCGAGCAGTACTTC. This encodes CASRLAGAEQYF.

V usage is TRBV6-5 and J usage is TRBJ1-2; D possibly corresponds to TRBD1 (5 bases). Trimming cost V 0 bases and J 5 bases, with 13 bases left between them. CDR3 length: 15 residues. Germline assignment: CDR1 MNHEY and CDR2 SVGAGI. The CDR3 nucleotides read TGTGCCAGCAGTTACTCGGGGCGAGGAAGTTATGGCTACACCTTC. It is translated as CASSYSGRGSYGYTF.

This chain links TRBV4-2 with TRBJ2-1, with 16 bases lining up with TRBD2. J gave up 4 bases and V 4 bases, and 4 bases lay outside the gene matches. CDR1 LGHNA and CDR2 YNFKEQ come from the germline V gene. This CDR3 contains 17 residues. CDR3 bases: TGTGCCAGCAGCCTGGGACTAGCGGGAGGGGATTACAATGAGCAGTTCTTC. Translated: CASSLGLAGGDYNEQFF.

The gene calls are TRBV27 and TRBJ2-3; 11 nucleotides align to TRBD2. Trimming removed 3 bases from V and 4 bases from J; junction bases left unmatched: 15. The CDR3 is made up of 19 amino acids. Germline CDR1 MNHEY, CDR2 SMNVEV (reference sequence). This chain's CDR3 is CASSFGGLAAHKGPDTQYF. The CDR3 bases are TGTGCCAGCAGTTTCGGGGGACTAGCGGCCCATAAAGGCCCAGATACGCAGTATTTT.

This chain links TRBV5-1 with TRBJ1-1; the D is unclear. Germline values: CDR1 SGHRS, CDR2 YFSETQ. The CDR3 is 13 residues long. Trimming took off 1 base at V and 3 bases at J, with 7 bases between the two ends. CDR3 in amino acids: CASSLNQDTEAFF. In nucleotides, the CDR3 is TGCGCCAGCAGCTTGAACCAGGACACTGAAGCTTTCTTT. Together with reference TRBV5-1 and TRBJ1-1, the CDR3 gives the full variable domain: KAGVTQTPRYLIKTRGQQVTLSCSPISGHRSVSWYQQTPGQGLQFLFEYFSETQRNKGNFPGRFSGRQFSNSRSEMNVSTLELGDSALYLCASSLNQDTEAFFGQGTRLTVV.

The rearrangement joins TRBV18 to TRBJ1-2, with D unclear. Looked up from germline, CDR1 is KGHSH and CDR2 is LQKENI. V gave up 3 bases and J gave up 4 bases, with 12 bases separating them. The CDR3 is 14 residues long. The CDR3 region is CASSPPTESYGYTF. The CDR3 nucleotides read TGTGCCAGCTCACCCCCGACGGAGTCCTATGGCTACACCTTC.

This sequence joins TRBV7-9 and TRBJ2-5; 10 bases line up with TRBD1. Germline values: CDR1 SEHNR, CDR2 FQNEAQ (reference sequence). The CDR3 has 14 residues. Unmatched junction bases numbered 4, after V lost 5 bases and J lost 4 bases. The CDR3 DNA is TGTGCCAGCAGCGCGAGGACAGGGGGAGAGACCCAGTACTTC. Its protein product is CASSARTGGETQYF.

The V gene is TRBV7-2, the J gene TRBJ2-1; 11 bases fit TRBD2. V shed 3 bases and J 8 bases; nucleotides not matched to a gene: 15. CDR1 is SGHTA and CDR2 is FQGNSA in the germline V gene. The CDR3 spans 18 residues. CDR3 sequence reads: CASSFPSGGIPAAYEQFF. In nucleotides, the CDR3 is TGTGCCAGCAGCTTTCCTAGCGGGGGGATCCCCGCTGCCTATGAGCAGTTCTTC.

The rearrangement joins TRBV10-3 to TRBJ2-4; maybe TRBD2 (5 bases). Germline lookup yields CDR1 ENHRY and CDR2 SYGVKD. The CDR3 loop spans 18 amino acids. Trimming pared 0 bases from V and 0 bases from J, leaving 15 bases between. The CDR3 sequence: CAISESTTGVLAKNIQYF. In nucleotides, the CDR3 is TGTGCCATCAGTGAGTCCACCACCGGGGTCCTAGCCAAAAACATTCAGTACTTC.

Concerning this clone itself: The junction does not match germline at one end; this may be a read error. The rearrangement uses TRBV2 and TRBJ2-7, with 7 bases identical to TRBD1. The CDR3 sequence is 11 residues long. CDR1 is SNHLY, CDR2 FYNNEI, per germline. The CDR3 region has the DNA TGTGCCAGCAGTGTGCTGACAGGGAAAAACTTC. Encoded protein: CASSVLTGKNF.

The DNA for the CDR3 is TGCAGTGCTAACGAACAAGAGACCCAGTACTTC. Encoded protein: CSANEQETQYF. The chain employs TRBV20-1 and TRBJ2-5, with D unresolved. Germline V gene sequence: CDR1 DFQATT, CDR2 SNEGSKA (reference sequence). V shed 4 bases and J shed 2 bases, with 5 bases lying between them. This CDR3 is 11 amino acids long.

The rearrangement uses TRBV30 and TRBJ1-2; 9 nucleotides agree with TRBD1. The CDR3 is 14 residues long. Losses at the gene ends were 4 bases for V and 3 bases for J; bases not matched to a gene: 6. CDR1 is GTSNPN and CDR2 is SVGIG in the germline V gene (reference sequence). CDR3 nucleotides: TGTGCCTGGAATACAGGGGGCTTGGACTATGGCTACACCTTC. It yields the protein CAWNTGGLDYGYTF.